A single sample is the source of the 22 T cell receptor beta chains below, sequenced in a study of T cell responses to AZD1222 COVID-19 vaccine. Using immunoSEQ multiplex PCR, the repertoire was profiled, and TCRdb retains in-frame clones only, with some absent. The table shows 72,000 or so clones, with roughly 90% occurring only once. The sample here was peripheral blood, taken on day 0 of AZD1222 vaccination. The receptors shown here come from an adult in good health.

This chain joins TRBV5-8 and TRBJ2-7; D not resolved. CDR1 and CDR2 from the germline V gene are SGHTS and YDEGEE. The CDR3 has 12 residues. Trimming pared 4 bases from V and 4 bases from J, leaving 9 bases between. The CDR3 loop is CASSPEWYEQYF. The CDR3 nucleotides read TGTGCCAGCAGCCCCGAGTGGTACGAGCAGTACTTC.

This clone was detected only once. The CDR3 spells CASSGTVNYGYTF. CDR3 bases: TGTGCCAGTAGTGGGACAGTCAACTATGGCTACACCTTC. V is TRBV19 and J is TRBJ1-2; 7 nucleotides match TRBD1. Germline CDR1 LNHDA, CDR2 SQIVND (reference sequence). There are 13 residues in the CDR3. The ends lost 5 bases at V and 2 bases at J; junction bases unmatched: 2.

The chain employs TRBV28 and TRBJ2-3; the match to TRBD2 covers 9 bases. Losses at the gene ends were 8 bases for V and 3 bases for J; bases not matched to a gene: 12. CDR1 is MDHEN and CDR2 is SYDVKM in the germline V gene. The CDR3 extends over 16 amino acids. Here the CDR3 DNA reads TGTGCCAGCTTCCCGGTCCCGGGACTAGCAACAGATACGCAGTATTTT. This codes for CASFPVPGLATDTQYF.

The genes are TRBV30 and TRBJ1-1; D is ambiguous. The CDR3 extends over 13 amino acids. V was trimmed by 3 bases and J by 1 base, leaving 9 bases between them. The germline V gene encodes CDR1 GTSNPN and CDR2 SVGIG (reference sequence). The CDR3 nucleotides are TGTGCCTGGAGATCCGGACGGAACACTGAAGCTTTCTTT. Its protein is CAWRSGRNTEAFF.

This clone showed up just once. The V and J genes are TRBV7-2 and TRBJ2-3; unclear D gene. Germline V gene data show CDR1 as SGHTA and CDR2 as FQGNSA. The V and J ends lost 11 bases and 3 bases respectively, with 6 bases between them. This CDR3 contains 10 residues. The CDR3 nucleotides are TGTGCCGGCACTACAGATACGCAGTATTTT. Amino acids: CAGTTDTQYF.

The CDR3 DNA reads as TGTGCCAGTAGTATAGGGGGGGGGACAGAGACCCAGTACTTC. It codes for CASSIGGGTETQYF. This sequence joins TRBV19 and TRBJ2-5; TRBD2 matches at 7 bases. CDR3 length: 14 amino acids. The germline gives CDR1 LNHDA, CDR2 SQIVND (reference sequence). Trimming took 1 base from V and 4 from J; bases not matched to a gene: 3.

The gene calls are TRBV19 and TRBJ1-2, with D possibly being TRBD1 (6 bases). The ends were cut back, 4 bases at V and 3 bases at J, with 12 bases in the middle. Germline values: CDR1 LNHDA, CDR2 SQIVND (reference sequence). This CDR3 has 14 residues. CDR3 region: CASSTRQADYGYTF. CDR3 DNA sequence: TGTGCCAGTAGTACGAGACAGGCGGACTATGGCTACACCTTC.

The rearrangement uses TRBV9 and TRBJ1-2; 10 nucleotides agree with TRBD1. The V gene end was trimmed by 4 bases and the J gene end by 4 bases; junction bases not matched to a gene: 16. Germline CDR1 SGDLS, CDR2 YYNGEE. The CDR3 sequence is 18 residues long. This CDR3 reads CASSLQPGTGDFFYGYTF. In DNA, the CDR3 is TGTGCCAGCAGCTTACAACCCGGGACAGGGGATTTTTTCTATGGCTACACCTTC. Together with reference TRBV9 and TRBJ1-2, the CDR3 gives the full variable domain: DSGVTQTPKHLITATGQRVTLRCSPRSGDLSVYWYQQSLDQGLQFLIQYYNGEERAKGNILERFSAQQFPDLHSELNLSSLELGDSALYFCASSLQPGTGDFFYGYTFGSGTRLTVV.

This sequence joins TRBV19 and TRBJ1-6; D not certain. Germline values: CDR1 LNHDA, CDR2 SQIVND (reference sequence). The CDR3 is made up of 15 amino acids. V gave up 2 bases and J gave up 5 bases, with 10 bases separating them. This CDR3 is CASSIRGSNNSPLHF. DNA of the CDR3: TGTGCCAGTAGTATACGTGGCAGCAATAATTCACCCCTCCACTTT.

This clone was observed a handful of times. The rearrangement uses TRBV28 and TRBJ2-7; D unclear. The CDR3 loop spans 13 amino acids. The V gene lost 4 bases and the J gene lost 4 bases, with 11 bases spanning the gap. Germline V CDR1 and CDR2: MDHEN, SYDVKM. The chain's CDR3 is CASSSVQDYEQYF. The CDR3 DNA follows: TGTGCCAGCAGTTCCGTCCAGGATTACGAGCAGTACTTC.

This chain connects TRBV3-1 (or the pseudogene TRBV3-2) to TRBJ2-1; 7 bases fit TRBD2. CDR1 is LGHDT, CDR2 YNNKEL, per germline (reference sequence). The CDR3 length is 15 residues. The trim removed 1 base at V and 1 base at J, leaving 1 base unmatched. The CDR3 region has the DNA TGTGCCAGCAGCCAAGTGGGGGGGTCCTACAATGAGCAGTTCTTC. Protein: CASSQVGGSYNEQFF.

This rearrangement joins TRBV5-1 to TRBJ2-2; 11 bases map to TRBD2. The CDR3 spans 15 residues. Germline-derived CDR1 and CDR2 are SGHRS and YFSETQ. After removal of 4 bases from V and 4 bases from J, the junction contained 3 bases not matched to a gene. CDR3 residues: CASSMTSGTTGELFF. CDR3 DNA: TGCGCCAGCAGCATGACTAGCGGGACCACCGGGGAGCTGTTTTTT.

The chain carries TRBV5-1 and TRBJ2-5; TRBD2 matches 7 bases. Germline V lookup: CDR1 SGHRS, CDR2 YFSETQ. CDR3 length: 15 residues. J lost 2 bases, V lost 2 bases, and 6 bases had no gene match. DNA for the CDR3: TGCGCCAGCAGCTTAGGACTAGGAATACAAGAGACCCAGTACTTC. Amino acid sequence: CASSLGLGIQETQYF.

The V call is TRBV30, the J call TRBJ2-6; D is perhaps TRBD2 (6 bases). In germline, CDR1 is GTSNPN, CDR2 SVGIG (reference sequence). The CDR3 loop spans 15 amino acids. Trimming removed 3 bases from V and 3 bases from J, with 12 bases in between. This CDR3 is CAWRAGTVGANVLTF. The CDR3, as DNA: TGTGCCTGGAGAGCGGGCACGGTTGGGGCCAACGTCCTGACTTTC.

The chain employs TRBV5-1 and TRBJ2-5; 8 bases align to TRBD1. CDR3 length equals 14 residues. With 2 bases clipped from V and 2 bases from J, the junction kept 2 bases outside the gene matches. Germline values: CDR1 SGHRS, CDR2 YFSETQ. CDR3 nucleotides: TGCGCCAGCAGCTTAAACAGGGGGCAAGAGACCCAGTACTTC. This gives the protein CASSLNRGQETQYF.

The V call is TRBV12-3 or TRBV12-4, the J call TRBJ2-1; the D gene is possibly TRBD2 (5 bases). CDR3 length equals 12 residues. The germline V and J ends were trimmed by 1 base and 12 bases, with 10 bases remaining between them. CDR3 bases: TGTGCCAGCAGTTTAGGGACTCGCTCGCAGTTCTTC. This sequence encodes CASSLGTRSQFF.

On this clone itself: An end of the junction differs from the germline gene, which may be a read error. This chain joins TRBV19 and TRBJ1-2; possible D gene TRBD1, 5 bases. Germline CDR1 is LNHDA and CDR2 is SQIVND (reference sequence). CDR3 length: 11 residues. The CDR3 DNA is TGCGGGTCTGGGAGGGGCTATGGCTACACCTTC. It encodes CGSGRGYGYTF.

The chain carries TRBV7-2 and TRBJ1-2; D ambiguous. Germline V CDR1 and CDR2: SGHTA, FQGNSA. The CDR3 runs to 15 residues. V was cut by 1 base and J by 0 bases, with 9 bases left in between. DNA of the CDR3: TGTGCCAGCAGCTTAGACAGCATGGCTAACTATGGCTACACCTTC. It encodes CASSLDSMANYGYTF.

The rearrangement uses TRBV11-2 and TRBJ2-1; 7 bases agree with TRBD1. The CDR3 is 14 amino acids. After removal of 1 base from V and 5 bases from J, the junction contained 2 bases not matched to a gene. The V gene's germline CDR1 is SGHAT and CDR2 FQNNGV. DNA for the CDR3: TGTGCCAGCAGCTTAGCGGGACAGAACAATGAGCAGTTCTTC. Protein: CASSLAGQNNEQFF.

The chain recombines TRBV11-2 with TRBJ2-7, with 7 positions matching TRBD2. Germline assignment: CDR1 SGHAT and CDR2 FQNNGV. The CDR3 has 15 residues. Unmatched junction bases numbered 8, after V lost 2 bases and J lost 4 bases. CDR3 amino acids: CASSLSPGRAYEQYF. CDR3 bases: TGTGCCAGCAGCTTATCGCCAGGGAGGGCATACGAGCAGTACTTC.

The rearrangement uses TRBV5-4 and TRBJ1-2; TRBD1 matches 9 bases. Germline-derived CDR1 and CDR2 are SGHNT and YYREEE (reference sequence). V lost 4 bases to trimming and J lost 4 bases; unmatched junction nucleotides: 11. The length of the CDR3 is 16 residues. This chain's CDR3 is CASSHPPGQGLYGYTF. The CDR3 region has the DNA TGTGCCAGCAGCCACCCTCCGGGACAGGGCCTCTATGGCTACACCTTC.

The V and J genes are TRBV5-1 and TRBJ1-2, with no clear D. The V gene lost 2 bases and the J gene lost 4 bases, with 9 bases spanning the gap. Germline CDR1 SGHRS, CDR2 YFSETQ. The CDR3 covers 13 residues. The CDR3 DNA follows: TGCGCCAGCAGCTTTGACACAACCTATGGCTACACCTTC. The encoded protein is CASSFDTTYGYTF.